The sequence of this T cell receptor (beta chain) was determined in a study of T-cell reconstitution after alpha-beta-depleted transplantation in children. Study-wide results and caveats: Several hundred expanded graft clones reportedly gave rise to the alpha-beta T cells present about two months after transplant. Among T cells one year after transplant, newly produced cells accounted for most counts and diversity.

Unique molecular identifiers featured in how the TCRbeta library was prepared. Each CDR3 protein is one row after TCRdb ran MiXCR on the PCR reads. The table shows fewer than 250,000 distinct CDR3 sequences, with roughly 8% occurring only once. This clonotype has just a few counts. No antigen is known for it. V was clipped by 0 bases and J by 5 bases, with 10 bases between them. The CDR3 is made up of 15 amino acids. Germline V gene sequence: CDR1 LGHNA, CDR2 YSLEER. The sample in question was PBMCs, mostly from graft donor cells, obtained 180 days after TCRalphabeta/CD19-depleted stem cell transplant. The chain has TRBV4-3 and TRBJ2-2, with no clear D. This sequence originates from a male patient between 5 and 17 years old who had a stem cell transplant for acute lymphoblastic leukemia, so the T cells may come from the graft donor. CDR3 sequence reads: CASSQEKAITGELFF. CDR3 nucleotides: TGCGCCAGCAGCCAAGAGAAGGCTATTACCGGGGAGCTGTTTTTT.